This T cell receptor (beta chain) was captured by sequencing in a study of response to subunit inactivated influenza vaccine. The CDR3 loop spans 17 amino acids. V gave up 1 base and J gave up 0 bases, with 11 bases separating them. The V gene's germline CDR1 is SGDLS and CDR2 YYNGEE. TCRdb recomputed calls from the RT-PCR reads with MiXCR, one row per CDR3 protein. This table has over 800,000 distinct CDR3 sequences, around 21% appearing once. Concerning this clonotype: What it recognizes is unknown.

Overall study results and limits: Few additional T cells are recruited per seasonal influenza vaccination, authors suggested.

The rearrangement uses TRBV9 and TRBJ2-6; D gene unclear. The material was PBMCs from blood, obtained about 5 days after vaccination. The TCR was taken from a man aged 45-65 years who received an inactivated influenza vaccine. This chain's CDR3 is CASSVPEGLSGANVLTF. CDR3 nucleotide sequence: TGTGCCAGCAGCGTACCGGAAGGCCTCTCTGGGGCCAACGTCCTGACTTTC.